These 25 T cell receptor beta chains were all obtained from the same sample, sequenced in a study of type 1 and type 2 diabetes patients. Amplification started from genomic DNA. Amplification of the beta chain CDR3 used 30 forward and 13 reverse multiplex primers. Using its own MiXCR run on the multiplex PCR reads, TCRdb lists one record per CDR3 protein. The sample gives around 300,000 distinct CDR3 sequences, approximately 45% of which show up once; roughly an eighth is in the top ten. Sample: peripheral blood mononuclear cells (PBMCs). Every receptor here comes from a man aged 18 to 30 with type 2 diabetes.

This clonotype was seen only a few times. The chain recombines TRBV10-2 with TRBJ2-7; TRBD1 is a possible D gene (5 bases). The CDR3 contains 15 residues. Germline V gives CDR1 WSHSY, CDR2 SAAADI. Deletions cut 0 bases from V and 2 bases from J, with 11 bases between. Here the CDR3 reads CASSESLGRAYEQYF. The CDR3 region has the DNA TGCGCCAGCAGTGAGTCGTTGGGCAGGGCCTACGAGCAGTACTTC.

This clonotype occurred many times. This CDR3 is CASSLYNEQFF. The CDR3 bases are TGTGCCAGCAGTTTGTACAATGAGCAGTTCTTC. The rearrangement joins TRBV2 to TRBJ2-1; no clear D. This CDR3 comprises 11 residues. Per germline, CDR1 SNHLY and CDR2 FYNNEI. V was shortened by 5 bases and J by 4 bases, with 3 bases between the two germline ends.

The V and J genes are TRBV7-2 and TRBJ1-5, with 9 positions matching TRBD1. V lost 3 bases and J lost 4; bases outside the gene matches: 4. CDR3 length: 15 amino acids. Germline CDR1 SGHTA, CDR2 FQGNSA. In DNA form, the CDR3 reads TGTGCCAGCAGCTTCTCGACAGGGGGGAATCAGCCCCAGCATTTT. It encodes CASSFSTGGNQPQHF.

This clonotype has a handful of counts. The rearrangement joins TRBV19 to TRBJ1-5; D remains ambiguous. This CDR3 has 15 amino acids. V gave up 5 bases and J gave up 1 base, with 12 bases separating them. Germline V gene lookup returns CDR1 LNHDA and CDR2 SQIVND (reference sequence). The CDR3 region is CASSATGSSNQPQHF. CDR3 nucleotide sequence: TGTGCCAGTAGTGCAACGGGGTCGAGCAATCAGCCCCAGCATTTT.

The chain has TRBV14 and TRBJ2-1; no clear D gene. V gave up 0 bases and J gave up 3 bases, with 3 bases separating them. CDR1 is SGHDN, CDR2 FVKESK, per germline. The CDR3 loop spans 13 amino acids. This CDR3 is CASSQENYNEQFF. CDR3 nucleotide sequence: TGTGCCAGCAGCCAAGAGAACTACAATGAGCAGTTCTTC.

The chain is built from TRBV2 and TRBJ2-7; 15 bases agree with TRBD2. CDR1 SNHLY and CDR2 FYNNEI come from the germline V gene. J gave up 4 bases and V 3 bases, and 7 bases lay outside the gene matches. The CDR3 runs 17 residues. The CDR3 spells CASSDTRTSGRAYEQYF. The CDR3 region has the DNA TGTGCCAGCAGTGACACAAGGACTAGCGGGAGGGCTTACGAGCAGTACTTC.

Turning to this clonotype: Mismatch with germline at one junction end may stem from a read error. V gene TRBV2 combines with J gene TRBJ2-7, with 11 nucleotides matching TRBD2. The CDR3 length is 13 residues. From germline, CDR1 is SNHLY and CDR2 FYNNEI. The CDR3 region has the DNA TGTGCCAGCCTAGCGGGAGGCTCCTGCGAGCAGTACTTC. It translates to CASLAGGSCEQYF.

This clonotype was detected a few times. This chain links TRBV7-6 with TRBJ1-4; 9 bases line up with TRBD1. V shed 5 bases, J shed 5 bases, and the junction held 6 bases outside the gene matches. Germline CDR1 reads SGHVS; CDR2 reads FNYEAQ. This CDR3 is built from 15 residues. CDR3 DNA: TGTGCCAGCAGCCGTACCGGGACAGGGAATGAAAAACTGTTTTTT. It is translated as CASSRTGTGNEKLFF.

In this sample, this clonotype turned up a few times. The CDR3 protein is CASSVGINQPQHF. DNA of the CDR3: TGTGCCAGCAGCGTGGGAATCAATCAGCCCCAGCATTTT. The chain links TRBV11-2 to TRBJ1-5; D is undetermined. The CDR3 spans 13 residues. Germline V gives CDR1 SGHAT, CDR2 FQNNGV. The ends were cut back, 5 bases at V and 3 bases at J, with 8 bases in the middle.

The chain employs TRBV3-1 and TRBJ2-7; D is possibly TRBD2 (5 bases). V was clipped by 0 bases and J by 3 bases, with 12 bases between them. The CDR3 loop spans 15 amino acids. The germline gives CDR1 LGHDT, CDR2 YNNKEL (reference sequence). Here the CDR3 reads CASSQDSGRHYEQYF. The CDR3 coding sequence is TGTGCCAGCAGCCAAGATTCGGGAAGACACTACGAGCAGTACTTC.

CDR3 nucleotides: TGCAGTGCTACTACTAGCGGGTGGCAGGGTGAGCAGTTCTTC. This sequence encodes CSATTSGWQGEQFF. The V call is TRBV20-1, the J call TRBJ2-1, with 9 nucleotides matching TRBD2. Per germline, CDR1 DFQATT and CDR2 SNEGSKA (reference sequence). V shed 4 bases, J shed 9 bases, and the junction held 10 bases outside the gene matches. The CDR3 is 14 residues long.

The chain carries TRBV19 and TRBJ2-3; the match to TRBD2 covers 7 bases. The CDR3 spans 11 residues. Germline V gene sequence: CDR1 LNHDA, CDR2 SQIVND (reference sequence). The V gene end was trimmed by 6 bases and the J gene end by 11 bases; junction bases not matched to a gene: 5. CDR3 amino acids: CASRDSGGQYF. The CDR3 coding sequence is TGTGCCAGTAGAGACTCGGGGGGGCAGTATTTT.

The chain combines TRBV14 with TRBJ1-6; tentative D call: TRBD1 (5 bases). The germline V and J ends were trimmed by 5 bases and 3 bases, with 26 bases remaining between them. The CDR3 has 20 amino acids. The V gene's germline CDR1 is SGHDN and CDR2 FVKESK. The CDR3 loop is CASSRSGSDGKGNYNSPLHF. Written as DNA, the CDR3 is TGTGCCAGCAGCAGGAGTGGCTCCGACGGGAAGGGGAACTATAATTCACCCCTCCACTTT.

This chain links TRBV19 with TRBJ1-5; the D gene is possibly TRBD1 (5 bases). Trimming removed 0 bases from V and 10 bases from J, with 22 bases in between. The length of the CDR3 is 17 residues. Germline loops: CDR1 LNHDA, CDR2 SQIVND (reference sequence). The DNA of the CDR3 is TGTGCCAGTAGTATAGATCTATGGGGCCTACCAATTCCACCCCAGCATTTT. Translated: CASSIDLWGLPIPPQHF.

The chain has TRBV18 and TRBJ2-7; 8 nucleotides agree with TRBD1. Gene TRBJ2-5 matches the end of the DNA better, so the J call may be wrong. CDR1 is KGHSH, CDR2 LQKENI, per germline. The CDR3 covers 14 residues. The CDR3 loop is CASSGRDRQETQYF. In DNA form, the CDR3 reads TGTGCCAGCTCAGGTAGGGACAGGCAAGAGACCCAGTACTTC.

The rearrangement links TRBV30 to TRBJ2-3, with 15 bases aligning to TRBD2. Trimming removed 8 bases from V and 4 bases from J; junction bases left unmatched: 16. The CDR3 contains 18 residues. Germline V gene data show CDR1 as GTSNPN and CDR2 as SVGIG (reference sequence). The CDR3: CAGESGLAGGLGADTQYF. CDR3 coding DNA: TGTGCCGGGGAATCGGGACTAGCGGGAGGTCTCGGCGCAGATACGCAGTATTTT. Drawing the rest from reference TRBV30 and TRBJ2-3, the complete variable domain is SQTIHQWPATLVQPVGSPLSLECTVEGTSNPNLYWYRQAAGRGLQLLFYSVGIGQISSEVPQNLSASRPQDRQFILSSKKLLLSDSGFYLCAGESGLAGGLGADTQYFGPGTRLTVL.

The rearrangement links TRBV7-9 to TRBJ2-7, with TRBD2 matching over 14 bases. This CDR3 spans 20 amino acids. CDR1 and CDR2 from the germline V gene are SEHNR and FQNEAQ (reference sequence). Trimming removed 8 bases from V and 7 bases from J; junction bases left unmatched: 25. DNA for the CDR3: TGTGCCAGCGCGATTAGAGCCCCGGGACTAGCGGGAGCCGCTACGGGGGAGCAGTACTTC. Residues: CASAIRAPGLAGAATGEQYF.

As to this clonotype: A read error may account for a junction end that differs from germline. The J gene is TRBJ2-7, the V gene TRBV30; possible D gene TRBD2, 6 bases. CDR1 is GTSNPN, CDR2 SVGIG, per germline (reference sequence). CDR3 size: 11 residues. The CDR3 region is CAWRSSGTSSF. CDR3 sequence (DNA): TGTGCCTGGAGATCCTCCGGGACTTCGTCCTTC. Full variable domain (outside the CDR3, taken from reference TRBV30 and TRBJ2-7): SQTIHQWPATLVQPVGSPLSLECTVEGTSNPNLYWYRQAAGRGLQLLFYSVGIGQISSEVPQNLSASRPQDRQFILSSKKLLLSDSGFYLCAWRSSGTSSFGPGTRLTVT.

J is TRBJ2-7 and V is TRBV28; D possibly corresponds to TRBD1 (6 bases). The germline V and J ends were trimmed by 2 bases and 4 bases, with 15 bases remaining between them. Germline loops: CDR1 MDHEN, CDR2 SYDVKM. CDR3 length equals 15 residues. CDR3 DNA: TGTGCCAGCAGTTTAGCTGGACAGCAAAGATACGAGCAGTACTTC. It encodes CASSLAGQQRYEQYF.

This clonotype was counted a single time. The chain couples TRBV15 to TRBJ1-4; D unresolved. The CDR3 length is 15 residues. Deletions cut 1 base from V and 3 bases from J, with 9 bases between. Germline CDR1 LNHNV, CDR2 YYDKDF (reference sequence). The DNA of the CDR3 is TGTGCCACCAGCAGAGTGGGAGAGGCTAATGAAAAACTGTTTTTT. Its translation is CATSRVGEANEKLFF.

In its sample, this clonotype was seen a few times. The V gene is TRBV10-1, the J gene TRBJ1-1; the D is unclear. In germline, CDR1 is WNHNN, CDR2 SYGVQD (reference sequence). The CDR3 has 14 amino acids. V shed 5 bases and J shed 2 bases, with 12 bases lying between them. CDR3 nucleotides: TGCGCCAGCAGTCCGAGTACATCTAACACTGAAGCTTTCTTT. Protein product: CASSPSTSNTEAFF.

This chain joins TRBV7-9 and TRBJ2-1; no clear D gene. This CDR3 spans 13 amino acids. From germline, CDR1 is SEHNR and CDR2 FQNEAQ (reference sequence). V lost 2 bases and J lost 5, with 7 bases in between. The CDR3 DNA reads as TGTGCCAGCAGCTTAAGGGAAAACAATGAGCAGTTCTTC. This translates into CASSLRENNEQFF.

Remarks on this clonotype: An end of the junction does not agree with germline; a read error may underlie this. The chain joins TRBV19 to TRBJ1-4; D perhaps matches TRBD1 (6 bases). Looked up from germline, CDR1 is LNHDA and CDR2 is SQIVND (reference sequence). This CDR3 contains 14 residues. This CDR3 reads CASNPGGQIGKIVF. Here the CDR3 DNA reads TGTGCCAGTAATCCCGGCGGACAGATTGGCAAAATAGTTTTT.

The chain has TRBV4-3 and TRBJ2-2; 12 bases are a match to TRBD2. The CDR3 runs to 16 residues. V lost 2 bases, J lost 9 bases, and 7 bases stayed unmatched. Germline CDR1 and CDR2: LGHNA and YSLEER. The CDR3 protein is CASSQQTSGSVRELFF. Written as DNA, the CDR3 is TGCGCCAGCAGCCAACAGACTAGCGGGAGCGTCAGGGAGCTGTTTTTT.

This clonotype was detected only a few times. The chain recombines TRBV19 with TRBJ2-1; D possibly corresponds to TRBD2 (5 bases). V was pared by 8 bases and J by 6 bases, with 11 bases between. This CDR3 comprises 12 residues. CDR1 is LNHDA, CDR2 SQIVND, per germline (reference sequence). CDR3 sequence: CASRRGFNEQFF. CDR3 in DNA: TGTGCCAGTCGCCGGGGATTCAATGAGCAGTTCTTC.